The clone carrying this TCR beta chain appeared once. Libraries were prepared by immunoSEQ multiplex PCR; TCRdb keeps only in-frame clonotypes and omits some of them. The sample contains around 130,000 clones, roughly nine tenths of which appear only once. The data belong to a study of T cell responses to AZD1222 COVID-19 vaccine. The CDR3 spans 14 residues. In germline, CDR1 is SGHAT, CDR2 FQNNGV. The junction had 7 bases not matched to a gene; V was cut back by 1 base and J by 7 bases. This chain uses TRBV11-2 with TRBJ2-7; 7 bases align to TRBD1. The receptor's source is an adult in good health. Sequencing used peripheral blood, obtained on day 0 of AZD1222 vaccination. The DNA for the CDR3 is TGTGCCAGCAGCTTAGGGACAGGCATGAGGGAGCAGTACTTC. Translating gives CASSLGTGMREQYF.